This T cell receptor beta chain was recorded in a study of T cells after yellow fever vaccination. TCRdb ran MiXCR on the 5' RACE reads and lists one entry per CDR3 protein. The sample has 250,000 to 400,000 distinct CDR3 sequences; 4.1% are singletons. This clonotype was seen ten or more times. CDR3 length: 13 amino acids. CDR1 and CDR2 from the germline V gene are LGHDT and YNNKEL (reference sequence). V lost 2 bases to trimming and J lost 2 bases, with 7 bases between them. This specimen was PBMCs, taken 5 days after the yellow fever booster vaccination. The sequence derives from a man younger than 35 who received the YFV17D yellow fever vaccine. This sequence joins TRBV3-1 and TRBJ2-7; no definite D call. This CDR3 is CASSQSYAYEQYF. The CDR3 region has the DNA TGTGCCAGCAGCCAATCCTACGCCTACGAGCAGTACTTC.